Following are 5 T cell receptor beta chains from one sample sequenced in a study of cytomegalovirus exposure and HLA in healthy donors (dated 2017 in TCRdb). The library was built by means of the immunoSEQ multiplex PCR assay. A mixture of 60 forward primers for TCR Vbeta segments and 13 reverse primers for TCR Jbeta segments was used in the multiplex PCR. Drawn from immuneACCESS, this table holds only the in-frame rearrangements with V and J called that TCRdb kept. Clones are partly lost; checked studies trace under half to an unresolved V gene and leave the rest unexplained. Here the sample has 100,000 to 150,000 clones; about two thirds occur a single time. The top ten constitute about 4% of the sample. The sample was PBMCs. These receptors came from a man aged 25-45 years in good health and CMV-seronegative.

A few counts support this clone. The chain has TRBV4-1 and TRBJ1-6; 7 bases align to TRBD1. After removal of 3 bases from V and 8 bases from J, the junction contained 4 bases not matched to a gene. The CDR3 spans 14 residues. Germline V CDR1 and CDR2: MGHRA, YSYEKL. The DNA of the CDR3 is TGCGCCAGCAGCCAGCGACAGGGTGATTCACCCCTCCACTTT. Its protein product is CASSQRQGDSPLHF.

This clone showed up just a few times. The chain has TRBV28 and TRBJ1-5; D not resolved. V was shortened by 6 bases and J by 6 bases, with 9 bases between the two germline ends. The CDR3 has 12 residues. Germline V gene data show CDR1 as MDHEN and CDR2 as SYDVKM. CDR3 amino acids: CASRLVSQPQHF. The CDR3 DNA follows: TGTGCCAGCAGACTGGTTAGTCAGCCCCAGCATTTT.

The chain is built from TRBV5-6 and TRBJ2-2; perhaps TRBD1 as D (6 bases). Between the trimmed V and J ends, which lost 0 bases and 4 bases, there was a span of 19 bases. The CDR3 has 18 amino acids. Germline V gives CDR1 SGHDT, CDR2 YYEEEE. As DNA, the CDR3 is TGTGCCAGCAGCTTGGCGGGTTACAGGGAGTGGGCCACCGGGGAGCTGTTTTTT. Translation gives CASSLAGYREWATGELFF.

The V and J genes are TRBV2 and TRBJ2-7; D is ambiguous. The CDR3 has 13 amino acids. Germline-derived CDR1 and CDR2 are SNHLY and FYNNEI. Deletions cut 8 bases from V and 1 base from J, with 12 bases between. The CDR3 sequence: CASRMSGSYEQYF. The DNA of the CDR3 is TGTGCCAGCCGCATGTCAGGTTCCTACGAGCAGTACTTC.

The rearrangement joins TRBV25-1 to TRBJ2-5; D is possibly TRBD2 (5 bases). V shed 1 base and J shed 5 bases, with 11 bases lying between them. The CDR3 is made up of 14 amino acids. Germline CDR1 MGHDK, CDR2 SYGVNS. In DNA, the CDR3 is TGTGCCAGCAGTGAATCCGAGGGAGAGGAGACCCAGTACTTC. As protein: CASSESEGEETQYF.